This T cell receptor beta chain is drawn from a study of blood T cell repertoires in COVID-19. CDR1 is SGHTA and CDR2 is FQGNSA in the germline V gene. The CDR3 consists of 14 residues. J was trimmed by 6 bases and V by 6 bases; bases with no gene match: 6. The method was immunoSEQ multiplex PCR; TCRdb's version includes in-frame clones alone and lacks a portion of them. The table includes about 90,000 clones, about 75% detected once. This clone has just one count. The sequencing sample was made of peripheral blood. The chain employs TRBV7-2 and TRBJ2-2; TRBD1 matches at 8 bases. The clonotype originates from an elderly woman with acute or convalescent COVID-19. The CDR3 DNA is TGTGCCAGCAGATACGAACAGGGGGCCGGGGAGCTGTTTTTT. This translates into CASRYEQGAGELFF.